These 28 T cell receptor beta chains were all obtained from the same sample, sequenced in a study of blood T cells in healthy people across ages. Through a sample-barcoded 5' primer and a J-beta primer mix, a second PCR was run for roughly 7 to 12 cycles. In TCRdb, the 5' RACE reads were re-called with MiXCR into one record per CDR3 protein. Among about 640,000 distinct CDR3 sequences listed, 25% to 35% were seen once. The source material was blood. The receptors here all came from a woman aged 80 or older in good health.

This clonotype has only a few counts. The chain uses TRBV4-1 and TRBJ2-2; 8 bases agree with TRBD1. There are 15 residues in the CDR3. The germline V gene has CDR1 MGHRA and CDR2 YSYEKL. Unmatched junction bases numbered 6, after V lost 5 bases and J lost 4 bases. Written as DNA, the CDR3 is TGCGCCAGCAGCGTGGACAGGGTAGGCACCGGGGAGCTGTTTTTT. Amino acid sequence: CASSVDRVGTGELFF.

This clonotype turned up a few times. V and J are TRBV27 and TRBJ2-3; maybe TRBD1 (6 bases). Germline loops: CDR1 MNHEY, CDR2 SMNVEV (reference sequence). Deletions cut 8 bases from V and 4 bases from J, with 22 bases between. The CDR3 length is 16 residues. Here the CDR3 reads CASRDFRQAGADTQYF. The CDR3 nucleotides are TGTGCCAGCCGCGATTTTCGACAGGCAGGCGCAGATACGCAGTATTTT.

This clonotype was detected many times. The CDR3 region is CASSPGPDQPQHF. In DNA form, the CDR3 reads TGTGCCAGCAGCCCGGGGCCAGATCAGCCCCAGCATTTT. The chain is built from TRBV7-9 and TRBJ1-5; TRBD1 might be the D (5 bases). CDR3 length: 13 residues. Trimming took off 5 bases at V and 5 bases at J, with 10 bases between the two ends. From germline, CDR1 is SEHNR and CDR2 FQNEAQ (reference sequence). The full variable domain, in which reference TRBV7-9 and TRBJ1-5 provide the parts outside the CDR3, is DTGVSQNPRHKITKRGQNVTFRCDPISEHNRLYWYRQTLGQGPEFLTYFQNEAQLEKSRLLSDRFSAERPKGSFSTLEIQRTEQGDSAMYLCASSPGPDQPQHFGDGTRLSIL.

The chain has TRBV30 and TRBJ1-2; no reliable D call. V lost 7 bases and J lost 7, with 19 bases in between. Germline V lookup: CDR1 GTSNPN, CDR2 SVGIG (reference sequence). The CDR3 covers 13 residues. This CDR3 is CAYLGRSKGGYTF. As DNA, the CDR3 is TGTGCCTATCTAGGCAGGTCTAAGGGTGGCTACACCTTC.

In its sample, this clonotype was seen many times. This chain connects TRBV5-1 to TRBJ2-3, with 9 positions matching TRBD2. CDR1 and CDR2 (germline): SGHRS, YFSETQ. The CDR3 runs 16 residues. V trimming: 0 bases; J trimming: 1 base; junction bases outside the gene matches: 3. CDR3 in amino acids: CASSLASGGRTDTQYF. DNA for the CDR3: TGCGCCAGCAGCTTGGCAAGCGGGGGGCGCACAGATACGCAGTATTTT. The full variable domain, rest sourced from reference TRBV5-1 and TRBJ2-3, is KAGVTQTPRYLIKTRGQQVTLSCSPISGHRSVSWYQQTPGQGLQFLFEYFSETQRNKGNFPGRFSGRQFSNSRSEMNVSTLELGDSALYLCASSLASGGRTDTQYFGPGTRLTVL.

This rearrangement joins TRBV5-5 to TRBJ2-2, with 7 bases matching TRBD1. Germline CDR1 reads SGHKS; CDR2 reads YYEKEE (reference sequence). CDR3 length: 16 residues. V shed 4 bases, J shed 8 bases, and the junction held 14 bases outside the gene matches. CDR3 sequence: CASSPLGTASTGELFF. CDR3 bases: TGTGCCAGCAGCCCATTGGGGACAGCGAGCACTGGGGAGCTGTTTTTT.

This clonotype is a singleton in its sample. This chain links TRBV7-9 with TRBJ2-1, with a tentative D call TRBD2 (5 bases). V was shortened by 2 bases and J by 2 bases, with 10 bases between the two germline ends. From germline, CDR1 is SEHNR and CDR2 FQNEAQ (reference sequence). The CDR3 has 15 amino acids. CDR3 coding DNA: TGTGCCAGCAGCTTACCGCTAGCCCCCTACAATGAGCAGTTCTTC. This translates into CASSLPLAPYNEQFF.

This clonotype was picked up a small number of times. The V call is TRBV5-1, the J call TRBJ1-1; D might be TRBD1 (5 bases). Germline values: CDR1 SGHRS, CDR2 YFSETQ. V dropped 4 bases and J dropped 1 base, with 17 bases sitting between them. The CDR3 length is 16 residues. CDR3 residues: CASSAGTQVTNTEAFF. For the CDR3, the DNA is TGCGCCAGCAGCGCCGGGACGCAGGTTACGAACACTGAAGCTTTCTTT.

As for this clonotype: Germline is not matched at one junction end, which may reflect a read error. This chain links TRBV27 with TRBJ2-7; 10 bases fit TRBD1. The CDR3 totals 17 residues. Germline CDR1 is MNHEY and CDR2 is SMNVEV (reference sequence). As DNA, the CDR3 is TGTGCCGGCAGTTTACGATACCGAGGGGACAGGGGCTACGAGCAGTACTTC. Its translation is CAGSLRYRGDRGYEQYF.

This clonotype has ten or more counts. The gene calls are TRBV7-3 and TRBJ1-2; TRBD1 is a possible D gene (6 bases). The V end lost 3 bases, the J end lost 2 bases, and 10 bases lay between the germline ends. CDR1 and CDR2 (germline): SGHTA, FQGTGA. This CDR3 comprises 14 residues. The CDR3 sequence is CASSLSGQNYGYTF. The CDR3, as DNA: TGTGCCAGCAGCTTGTCAGGACAGAACTATGGCTACACCTTC.

At least ten counts were recorded for this clonotype. This chain uses TRBV4-2 with TRBJ1-2; TRBD1 aligns across 9 bases. Germline CDR1 is LGHNA and CDR2 is YNFKEQ. V shed 1 base, J shed 6 bases, and the junction held 6 bases outside the gene matches. The CDR3 sequence is 15 residues long. The CDR3 protein is CASSQVVQGADGYTF. The DNA for the CDR3 is TGTGCCAGCAGCCAAGTTGTACAGGGGGCAGATGGCTACACCTTC.

In the case of this clonotype: A much larger clonotype is one base distant, so this may be a read error. The gene calls are TRBV6-5 and TRBJ1-2; possibly TRBD1 for D (5 bases). The length of the CDR3 is 14 residues. The germline V gene encodes CDR1 MNHEY and CDR2 SVGAGI. V lost 7 bases and J lost 4, with 16 bases in between. The CDR3 region has the DNA TGTGCCAGCAAATACCTGGACACCGGCTATGGCTACACCTTC. As protein: CASKYLDTGYGYTF.

This clonotype came up many times. This chain uses TRBV5-1 with TRBJ2-1, with TRBD2 matching 14 bases. Germline V gene data show CDR1 as SGHRS and CDR2 as YFSETQ. The ends lost 4 bases at V and 4 bases at J; junction bases unmatched: 16. The CDR3 extends over 20 amino acids. CDR3 in amino acids: CASSQGLAGANKRIYNEQFF. The CDR3 DNA reads TGCGCCAGCAGCCAGGGACTAGCGGGGGCCAACAAACGAATATACAATGAGCAGTTCTTC.

About this clonotype: A read error may be the cause here, since a much bigger clone is one base away. This chain connects TRBV5-1 to TRBJ2-5; TRBD2 matches at 7 bases. This CDR3 is built from 15 residues. Looked up from germline, CDR1 is SGHRS and CDR2 is YFSETQ. CDR3 DNA: TGCGCCAGCAGCTTCTTCCCTAGCGGCCAAGGGACCCAGTACTTC. Translating gives CASSFFPSGQGTQYF.

There are many counts of this clonotype. The chain carries TRBV28 and TRBJ1-2; weak D call: TRBD1 (5 bases). CDR1 MDHEN and CDR2 SYDVKM come from the germline V gene. Trimming took off 7 bases at V and 6 bases at J, with 15 bases between the two ends. CDR3 length: 13 residues. The DNA for the CDR3 is TGTGCCAGCACCCCATGGCAGGGTCATGGCTACACCTTC. It specifies CASTPWQGHGYTF.

This clonotype was seen at least ten times. The V call is TRBV11-3, the J call TRBJ2-1; 10 bases align to TRBD1. The V segment lost 5 bases and the J segment 6 bases; nucleotides outside the gene matches: 16. CDR3 size: 18 residues. Germline V gene sequence: CDR1 SGHNT, CDR2 YENEEA. The CDR3 DNA is TGTGCCAGCAGCGCAGGGAGGGGACAGGGGCCCGGTGCCAATGAGCAGTTCTTC. Its translation: CASSAGRGQGPGANEQFF.

There are a few counts of this clonotype. The chain combines TRBV5-1 with TRBJ1-2; 7 nucleotides agree with TRBD1. Germline CDR1 is SGHRS and CDR2 is YFSETQ. The junction had 10 bases not matched to a gene; V was cut back by 3 bases and J by 8 bases. The CDR3 has 14 residues. CDR3 nucleotide sequence: TGCGCCAGCAGCTCCATCGACAGGGCCGAGGGCTACACCTTC. Amino acids: CASSSIDRAEGYTF.

The chain couples TRBV7-9 to TRBJ1-4, with 7 bases lining up with TRBD1. Germline lookup yields CDR1 SEHNR and CDR2 FQNEAQ (reference sequence). This CDR3 region has 16 residues. V lost 5 bases and J lost 4; bases outside the gene matches: 10. The DNA of the CDR3 is TGTGCCAGCAGCAAAGATGGGACAGTCTTTAATGAAAAACTGTTTTTT. Protein: CASSKDGTVFNEKLFF.

This clonotype was recorded many times. The chain recombines TRBV20-1 with TRBJ2-7; the match to TRBD1 covers 9 bases. In germline, CDR1 is DFQATT, CDR2 SNEGSKA (reference sequence). The V gene end was trimmed by 2 bases and the J gene end by 3 bases; junction bases not matched to a gene: 11. This CDR3 contains 16 residues. The CDR3 reads CSARPPPGQGSYEQYF. The DNA for the CDR3 is TGCAGTGCTAGACCGCCCCCGGGACAGGGTAGCTACGAGCAGTACTTC.

The chain has TRBV9 and TRBJ2-3; the match to TRBD2 covers 8 bases. The germline V gene encodes CDR1 SGDLS and CDR2 YYNGEE. The CDR3 totals 18 residues. The ends lost 0 bases at V and 3 bases at J; junction bases unmatched: 12. CDR3 loop: CASSVVPLTGLVTDTQYF. The CDR3 coding sequence is TGTGCCAGCAGCGTAGTTCCCCTAACGGGACTAGTGACAGATACGCAGTATTTT.

This clonotype was seen many times. The rearrangement links TRBV6-5 to TRBJ2-7, with D tentatively TRBD1 (6 bases). The CDR3 sequence is 13 residues long. The V and J ends lost 6 bases and 7 bases respectively, with 16 bases between them. Germline CDR1 and CDR2: MNHEY and SVGAGI. As DNA, the CDR3 is TGTGCCAGCAGAATGGGGGCCGTTGAGGAGCAGTACTTC. Encoded protein: CASRMGAVEEQYF.

A remark on this clonotype: Possible read error: a much larger clone is one base away. The rearrangement joins TRBV5-1 to TRBJ2-7, with 11 bases identical to TRBD1. The germline gives CDR1 SGHRS, CDR2 YFSETQ. V was pared by 4 bases and J by 7 bases, with 10 bases of the junction left unmatched. The CDR3 contains 15 residues. This CDR3 reads CASSPGTGGFNEQYF. CDR3 nucleotides: TGCGCCAGCAGCCCCGGGACAGGGGGTTTCAATGAGCAGTACTTC. The full variable domain, in which reference TRBV5-1 and TRBJ2-7 provide the parts outside the CDR3, is KAGVTQTPRYLIKTRGQQVTLSCSPISGHRSVSWYQQTPGQGLQFLFEYFSETQRNKGNFPGRFSGRQFSNSRSEMNVSTLELGDSALYLCASSPGTGGFNEQYFGPGTRLTVT.

A few counts support this clonotype. A much larger clone differs by one base, so this may be a read error. The chain carries TRBV3-1 and TRBJ2-5, with 12 bases that match TRBD2. The last part of the DNA fits TRBJ2-1 better; the J call may be wrong. The CDR3 has 16 amino acids. Germline V lookup: CDR1 LGHDT, CDR2 YNNKEL (reference sequence). CDR3 sequence reads: CASSVRTSGAQETQFF. The CDR3 DNA reads TGTGCCAGCAGCGTCCGGACTAGCGGGGCCCAAGAGACCCAGTTCTTC.

This clonotype came up a few times. The V and J genes are TRBV10-3 and TRBJ2-1; the match to TRBD2 covers 7 bases. V lost 0 bases and J lost 5; bases outside the gene matches: 7. The length of the CDR3 is 16 residues. CDR1 ENHRY and CDR2 SYGVKD come from the germline V gene. For the CDR3, the DNA is TGTGCCATCAGTGAGTCGTTGCGGGAGCCGAACAATGAGCAGTTCTTC. Protein product: CAISESLREPNNEQFF.

This clonotype occurred a few times. A much larger clone differs from this one at a single base, so this may be a read error. The V and J genes are TRBV14 and TRBJ2-1; D gene unclear. Per germline, CDR1 SGHDN and CDR2 FVKESK. The CDR3 loop spans 12 amino acids. Here the CDR3 reads CASSFSLNGQFF. DNA for the CDR3: TGTGCCAGCAGCTTTAGCCTCAATGGGCAGTTCTTC.

The rearrangement joins TRBV5-4 to TRBJ1-3, with TRBD1 matching over 9 bases. Germline CDR1 reads SGHNT; CDR2 reads YYREEE (reference sequence). Losses at the gene ends were 0 bases for V and 1 base for J; bases not matched to a gene: 5. This CDR3 is built from 17 residues. CDR3: CASSLGGQGLSGNTIYF. CDR3 bases: TGTGCCAGCAGCTTGGGGGGACAGGGACTTTCTGGAAACACCATATATTTT.

This clonotype was seen at least ten times. The chain carries TRBV29-1 and TRBJ2-1, with 15 bases aligning to TRBD2. Germline V gene lookup returns CDR1 SQVTM and CDR2 ANQGSEA. J gave up 4 bases and V 5 bases, and 6 bases lay outside the gene matches. CDR3 length: 16 amino acids. The CDR3 DNA is TGCAGCGTTCGGACTAGCGGGGGGGCAGGTTACAATGAGCAGTTCTTC. Encoded protein: CSVRTSGGAGYNEQFF.

Concerning this clonotype: At one boundary the junction diverges from the germline segment, which might be a read error. The chain recombines TRBV30 with TRBJ2-7, with D possibly TRBD1 on 6 matching bases. The CDR3 is 12 residues long. The V gene's germline CDR1 is GTSNPN and CDR2 SVGIG (reference sequence). DNA for the CDR3: TGTGTCTGGGTACAGGGATCCTACGAGCAGTACTTC. It translates to CVWVQGSYEQYF.